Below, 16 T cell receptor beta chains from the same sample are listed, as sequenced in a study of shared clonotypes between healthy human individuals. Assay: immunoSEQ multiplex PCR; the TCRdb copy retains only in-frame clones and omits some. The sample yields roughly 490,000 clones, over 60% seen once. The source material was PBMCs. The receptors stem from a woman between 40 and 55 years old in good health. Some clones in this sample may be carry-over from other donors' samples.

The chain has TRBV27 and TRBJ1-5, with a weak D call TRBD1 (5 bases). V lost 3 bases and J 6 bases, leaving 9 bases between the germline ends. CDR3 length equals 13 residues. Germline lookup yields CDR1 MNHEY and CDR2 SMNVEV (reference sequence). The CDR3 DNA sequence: TGTGCCAGCAGTTTTGAGGGGCTTCAGCCCCAGCATTTT. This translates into CASSFEGLQPQHF.

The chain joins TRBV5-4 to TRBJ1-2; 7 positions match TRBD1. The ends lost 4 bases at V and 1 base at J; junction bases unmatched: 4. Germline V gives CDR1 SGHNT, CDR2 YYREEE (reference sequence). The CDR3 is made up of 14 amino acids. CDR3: CASSLGQVNYGYTF. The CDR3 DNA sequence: TGTGCCAGCAGCCTAGGACAGGTTAACTATGGCTACACCTTC.

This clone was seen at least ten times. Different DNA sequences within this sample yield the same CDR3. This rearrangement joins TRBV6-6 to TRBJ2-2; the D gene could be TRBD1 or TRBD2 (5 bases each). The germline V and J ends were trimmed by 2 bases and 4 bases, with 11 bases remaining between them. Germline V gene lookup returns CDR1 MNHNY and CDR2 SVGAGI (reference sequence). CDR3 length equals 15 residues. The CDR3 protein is CASSYGDDPTGELFF. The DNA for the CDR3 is TGTGCCAGCAGTTACGGGGACGACCCCACCGGGGAGCTGTTTTTT.

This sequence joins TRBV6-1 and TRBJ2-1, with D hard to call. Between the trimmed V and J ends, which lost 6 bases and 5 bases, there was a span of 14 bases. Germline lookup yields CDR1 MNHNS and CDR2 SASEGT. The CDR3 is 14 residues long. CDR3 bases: TGTGCCAGCAGGGCCTGGGTTGCGGACAATGAGCAGTTCTTC. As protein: CASRAWVADNEQFF.

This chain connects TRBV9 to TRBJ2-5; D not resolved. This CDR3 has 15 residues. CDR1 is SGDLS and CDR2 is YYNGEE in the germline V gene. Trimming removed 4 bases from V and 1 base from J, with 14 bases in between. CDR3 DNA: TGTGCCAGCAGCCCCCTGTCGTGGGGCCAAGAGACCCAGTACTTC. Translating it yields CASSPLSWGQETQYF.

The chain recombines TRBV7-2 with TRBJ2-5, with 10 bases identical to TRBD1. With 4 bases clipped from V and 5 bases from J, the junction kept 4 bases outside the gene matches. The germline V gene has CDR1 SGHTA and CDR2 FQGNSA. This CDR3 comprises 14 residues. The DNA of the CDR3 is TGTGCCAGCAGCTACCGGACAGGGGGTGAGACCCAGTACTTC. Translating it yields CASSYRTGGETQYF.

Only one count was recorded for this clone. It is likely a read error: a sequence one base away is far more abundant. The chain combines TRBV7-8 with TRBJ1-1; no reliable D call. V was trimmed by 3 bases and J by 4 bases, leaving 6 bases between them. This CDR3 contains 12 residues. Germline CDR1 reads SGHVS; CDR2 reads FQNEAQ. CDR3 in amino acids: CASSFLSTEAFF. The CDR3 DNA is TGTGCCAGCAGCTTTTTAAGCACTGAAGCTTTCTTT. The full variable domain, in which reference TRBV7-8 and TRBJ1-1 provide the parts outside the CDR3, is GAGVSQSPRYKVAKRGQDVALRCDPISGHVSLFWYQQALGQGPEFLTYFQNEAQLDKSGLPSDRFFAERPEGSVSTLKIQRTQQEDSAVYLCASSFLSTEAFFGQGTRLTVV.

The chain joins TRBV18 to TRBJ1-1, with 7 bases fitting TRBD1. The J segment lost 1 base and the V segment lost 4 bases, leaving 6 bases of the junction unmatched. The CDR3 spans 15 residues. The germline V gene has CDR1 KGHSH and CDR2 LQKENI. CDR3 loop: CASSLTGTANTEAFF. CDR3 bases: TGTGCCAGCTCACTAACCGGGACAGCGAACACTGAAGCTTTCTTT.

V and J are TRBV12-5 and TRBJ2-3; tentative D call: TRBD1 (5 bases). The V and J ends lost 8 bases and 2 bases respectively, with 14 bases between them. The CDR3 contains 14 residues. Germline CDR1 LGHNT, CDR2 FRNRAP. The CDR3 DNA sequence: TGTGCTAGTCAAGTGAGTGGGGCCACAGATACGCAGTATTTT. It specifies CASQVSGATDTQYF.

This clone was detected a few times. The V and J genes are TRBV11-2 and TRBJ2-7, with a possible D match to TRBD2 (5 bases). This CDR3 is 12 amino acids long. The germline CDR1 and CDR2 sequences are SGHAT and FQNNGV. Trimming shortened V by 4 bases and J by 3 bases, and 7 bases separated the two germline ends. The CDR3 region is CASSSSIYEQYF. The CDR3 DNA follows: TGTGCCAGCAGCTCTAGCATCTACGAGCAGTACTTC.

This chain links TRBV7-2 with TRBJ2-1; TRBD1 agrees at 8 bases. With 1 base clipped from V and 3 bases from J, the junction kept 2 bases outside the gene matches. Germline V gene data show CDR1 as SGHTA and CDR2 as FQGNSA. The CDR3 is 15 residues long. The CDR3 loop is CASSLVQGDYNEQFF. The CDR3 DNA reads TGTGCCAGCAGCTTAGTACAGGGGGACTACAATGAGCAGTTCTTC.

CDR3 protein: CASSQGSGSDNEQFF. The DNA for the CDR3 is TGTGCCAGCAGCCAAGGTAGCGGGAGTGACAATGAGCAGTTCTTC. This chain joins TRBV7-2 and TRBJ2-1; 9 bases line up with TRBD2. Germline V lookup: CDR1 SGHTA, CDR2 FQGNSA. V shed 5 bases, J shed 5 bases, and the junction held 7 bases outside the gene matches. The CDR3 has 15 amino acids.

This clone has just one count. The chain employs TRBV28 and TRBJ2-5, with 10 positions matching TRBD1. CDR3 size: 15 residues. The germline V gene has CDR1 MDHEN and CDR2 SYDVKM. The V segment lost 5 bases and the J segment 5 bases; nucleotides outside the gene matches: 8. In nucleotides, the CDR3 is TGTGCCAGCAGTACAGACAGGGGGCTTGGTGAGACCCAGTACTTC. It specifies CASSTDRGLGETQYF. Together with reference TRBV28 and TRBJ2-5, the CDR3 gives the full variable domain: DVKVTQSSRYLVKRTGEKVFLECVQDMDHENMFWYRQDPGLGLRLIYFSYDVKMKEKGDIPEGYSVSREKKERFSLILESASTNQTSMYLCASSTDRGLGETQYFGPGTRLLVL.

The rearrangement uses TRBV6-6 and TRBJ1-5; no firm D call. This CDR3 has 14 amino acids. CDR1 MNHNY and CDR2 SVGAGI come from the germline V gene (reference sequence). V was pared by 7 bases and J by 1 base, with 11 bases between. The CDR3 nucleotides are TGTGCCAGCACCCCCTCGGGGAGCAATCAGCCCCAGCATTTT. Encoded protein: CASTPSGSNQPQHF.

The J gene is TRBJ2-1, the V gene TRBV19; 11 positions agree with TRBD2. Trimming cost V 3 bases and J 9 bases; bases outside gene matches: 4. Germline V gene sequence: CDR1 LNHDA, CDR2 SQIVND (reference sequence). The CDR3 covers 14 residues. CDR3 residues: CASSIGTSGVEQFF. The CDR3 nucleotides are TGTGCCAGTAGTATTGGGACTAGCGGTGTTGAGCAGTTCTTC.

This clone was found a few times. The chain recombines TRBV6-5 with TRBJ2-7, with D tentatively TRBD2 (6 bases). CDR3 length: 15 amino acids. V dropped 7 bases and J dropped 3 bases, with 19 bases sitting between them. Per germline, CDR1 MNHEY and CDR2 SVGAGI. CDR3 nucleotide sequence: TGTGCCAGCACCCCGGGGGTAGGGGCTCTCTACGAGCAGTACTTC. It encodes CASTPGVGALYEQYF.